Included here is one TCR beta chain sequence, with context. Its antigen is undetermined. Measured with immunoSEQ multiplex PCR; TCRdb has only the in-frame clones, and not every one. The sample contains about 110,000 clones, about 86% of which appear only once. The CDR3 extends over 13 amino acids. V lost 4 bases and J 9 bases, leaving 18 bases between the germline ends. CDR1 and CDR2 from the germline V gene are GTSNPN and SVGIG (reference sequence). The data stem from a study of T cell responses to AZD1222 COVID-19 vaccine. General study points: In all cases, repertoires were sampled only after the peak T cell response. Within unmutated variant regions lay the reported targets of nearly half of spike-specific TCRs. Donors skewed white British and female; clonal diversity was possibly underestimated. The number of AZD1222 recipients seropositive at baseline was only 6 or 7.

This TCR was sampled from an adult in good health. The V call is TRBV30, the J call TRBJ1-1; tentative D call: TRBD1 (6 bases). Material: peripheral blood, obtained on day 0 of AZD1222 vaccination. The CDR3 region has the DNA TGTGCCTGGACTACACCTGGGGGCAGGAAAGCTTTCTTT. This codes for CAWTTPGGRKAFF.